These 28 T cell receptor beta chains came from one sample sequenced in a study of blood T cell repertoires in COVID-19. Some clones are missing from TCRdb's copy, which holds only in-frame ones; the method was immunoSEQ multiplex PCR. The sample holds about 83,000 clones, about nine tenths seen once. The sample was peripheral blood. The receptors were sampled from a woman of 80 years or more with active or convalescent COVID-19.

The V gene is TRBV3-1 (or the pseudogene TRBV3-2), the J gene TRBJ2-7, with TRBD2 matching over 7 bases. Germline loops: CDR1 LGHDT, CDR2 YNNKEL (reference sequence). V trimming: 5 bases; J trimming: 0 bases; junction bases outside the gene matches: 10. CDR3 length equals 16 residues. CDR3 amino acids: CASSLGGLFSSYEQYF. Written as DNA, the CDR3 is TGTGCCAGCAGCTTGGGGGGGTTATTCAGCTCCTACGAGCAGTACTTC.

The rearrangement links TRBV7-2 to TRBJ1-3; 8 nucleotides line up with TRBD1. Per germline, CDR1 SGHTA and CDR2 FQGNSA. The CDR3 length is 18 residues. The V gene end was trimmed by 1 base and the J gene end by 4 bases; junction bases not matched to a gene: 12. CDR3 nucleotides: TGTGCCAGCAGCTTAGGTGGTTACAGGGGGAAGCGCGGAAACACCATATATTTT. This codes for CASSLGGYRGKRGNTIYF.

This chain uses TRBV18 with TRBJ1-3, with TRBD1 matching over 7 bases. CDR3 length: 17 residues. CDR1 is KGHSH, CDR2 LQKENI, per germline. After removal of 3 bases from V and 2 bases from J, the junction contained 10 bases not matched to a gene. This CDR3 reads CASSPQSQGRTGNTIYF. The CDR3 DNA reads TGTGCCAGCTCACCCCAATCACAGGGGAGGACTGGAAACACCATATATTTT.

The chain has TRBV6-4 and TRBJ1-1, with 10 bases lining up with TRBD1. V lost 3 bases to trimming and J lost 5 bases; unmatched junction nucleotides: 12. The CDR3 is 17 residues long. Germline V gene data show CDR1 as MRHNA and CDR2 as SNTAGT. CDR3 in amino acids: CASSELTGGVSGTEAFF. For the CDR3, the DNA is TGTGCCAGCAGTGAGCTGACAGGGGGCGTATCGGGGACTGAAGCTTTCTTT.

The chain links TRBV5-1 to TRBJ1-1; the match to TRBD1 covers 11 bases. The germline V gene encodes CDR1 SGHRS and CDR2 YFSETQ. The CDR3 spans 15 residues. V was pared by 4 bases and J by 0 bases, with 2 bases of the junction left unmatched. CDR3 protein: CASSKDRGLNTEAFF. CDR3 coding DNA: TGCGCCAGCAGCAAGGACAGGGGGCTGAACACTGAAGCTTTCTTT.

This chain connects TRBV6-5 to TRBJ1-2; 7 bases match TRBD1. V was clipped by 6 bases and J by 8 bases; unmatched bases: 6. The CDR3 extends over 12 amino acids. Germline loops: CDR1 MNHEY, CDR2 SVGAGI. CDR3: CASRGTASGYTF. Here the CDR3 DNA reads TGTGCCAGCAGGGGGACAGCTTCCGGCTACACCTTC.

The chain carries TRBV27 and TRBJ1-2; 8 nucleotides align to TRBD1. J lost 3 bases, V lost 3 bases, and 12 bases had no gene match. CDR1 MNHEY and CDR2 SMNVEV come from the germline V gene (reference sequence). This CDR3 comprises 17 residues. The CDR3 coding sequence is TGTGCCAGCAGTTTTAGGTATGGACAGGGAGTTTACTATGGCTACACCTTC. This encodes CASSFRYGQGVYYGYTF.

Only one count was recorded for this clone. CDR3 in amino acids: CASSLTRVGYTF. The CDR3 DNA follows: TGTGCCAGCAGCTTAACGAGGGTTGGCTACACCTTC. The genes are TRBV7-9 and TRBJ1-2; D is undetermined. The CDR3 has 12 residues. V lost 2 bases, J lost 7 bases, and 8 bases lay in between. Germline V gene sequence: CDR1 SEHNR, CDR2 FQNEAQ (reference sequence).

V is TRBV6-5 and J is TRBJ2-5, with D unresolved. The CDR3 runs to 15 residues. The germline V and J ends were trimmed by 0 bases and 1 base, with 9 bases remaining between them. The germline V gene has CDR1 MNHEY and CDR2 SVGAGI. Here the CDR3 reads CASSYSTGSQETQYF. CDR3 bases: TGTGCCAGCAGTTACTCAACCGGGTCCCAAGAGACCCAGTACTTC.

The J gene is TRBJ1-3, the V gene TRBV28; D is perhaps TRBD1 (5 bases). CDR1 and CDR2 from the germline V gene are MDHEN and SYDVKM. The V gene lost 10 bases and the J gene lost 0 bases, with 10 bases spanning the gap. The CDR3 consists of 13 residues. The CDR3 DNA sequence: TGTGCCACCACAGGTCCCTCTGGAAACACCATATATTTT. Translation gives CATTGPSGNTIYF.

The CDR3 sequence is CASSPRVREDNEQFF. The CDR3, as DNA: TGTGCCAGCTCACCTCGGGTGCGGGAGGACAATGAGCAGTTCTTC. The chain recombines TRBV18 with TRBJ2-1; TRBD2 matches at 8 bases. This CDR3 is built from 15 residues. Germline V gene sequence: CDR1 KGHSH, CDR2 LQKENI. V shed 3 bases, J shed 5 bases, and the junction held 6 bases outside the gene matches. The full variable domain, in which reference TRBV18 and TRBJ2-1 provide the parts outside the CDR3, is NAGVMQNPRHLVRRRGQEARLRCSPMKGHSHVYWYRQLPEEGLKFMVYLQKENIIDESGMPKERFSAEFPKEGPSILRIQQVVRGDSAAYFCASSPRVREDNEQFFGPGTRLTVL.

V usage is TRBV4-1 and J usage is TRBJ2-2; 12 bases agree with TRBD2. Per the germline V gene, CDR1 is MGHRA and CDR2 is YSYEKL. CDR3 length: 18 residues. V lost 3 bases to trimming and J lost 0 bases; unmatched junction nucleotides: 5. CDR3 sequence (DNA): TGCGCCAGCAGCCACAAACTAGCGGGGGGCGCGAACACCGGGGAGCTGTTTTTT. This translates into CASSHKLAGGANTGELFF.

This chain connects TRBV7-6 to TRBJ2-3; tentative D call: TRBD1 (6 bases). Deletions cut 1 base from V and 9 bases from J, with 11 bases between. The CDR3 spans 13 residues. In germline, CDR1 is SGHVS, CDR2 FNYEAQ. CDR3 protein: CASSLGGPGTQYF. The CDR3 DNA sequence: TGTGCCAGCAGCTTAGGGGGGCCGGGGACGCAGTATTTT.

The J gene is TRBJ1-3, the V gene TRBV7-2, with TRBD1 matching 9 bases. The V and J ends lost 5 bases and 0 bases, in that order; junction bases with no gene match: 14. This CDR3 is built from 19 residues. Per germline, CDR1 SGHTA and CDR2 FQGNSA. This CDR3 reads CASSLRDRASISSGNTIYF. In DNA, the CDR3 is TGTGCCAGCAGCCTCCGGGACAGGGCGTCGATATCCTCTGGAAACACCATATATTTT. Variable domain in full (rest from reference TRBV7-2 and TRBJ1-3): GAGVSQSPSNKVTEKGKDVELRCDPISGHTALYWYRQSLGQGLEFLIYFQGNSAPDKSGLPSDRFSAERTGGSVSTLTIQRTQQEDSAVYLCASSLRDRASISSGNTIYFGEGSWLTVV.

The chain couples TRBV28 to TRBJ1-2, with 9 bases fitting TRBD1. CDR3 length equals 16 residues. V was pared by 7 bases and J by 4 bases, with 13 bases of the junction left unmatched. Germline CDR1 and CDR2: MDHEN and SYDVKM. The CDR3 DNA reads as TGTGCCAGCACCGATAGTCGGGACAGGGCAAGCTATGGCTACACCTTC. Translated: CASTDSRDRASYGYTF.

The V and J genes are TRBV4-3 and TRBJ1-2, with TRBD1 matching over 7 bases. The CDR3 has 15 amino acids. Germline loops: CDR1 LGHNA, CDR2 YSLEER. Unmatched junction bases numbered 6, after V lost 1 base and J lost 4 bases. CDR3 loop: CASSQGLQGSYGYTF. CDR3 DNA: TGCGCCAGCAGCCAAGGGCTACAGGGGTCCTATGGCTACACCTTC.

V and J are TRBV9 and TRBJ2-5; 11 positions match TRBD2. CDR1 is SGDLS and CDR2 is YYNGEE in the germline V gene. This CDR3 contains 18 residues. The ends lost 2 bases at V and 2 bases at J; junction bases unmatched: 11. CDR3 nucleotide sequence: TGTGCCAGCAGCGTCACGACCACTAGCGGGGGAGGTCAAGAGACCCAGTACTTC. Translating gives CASSVTTTSGGGQETQYF.

The genes are TRBV15 and TRBJ2-1; tentatively, D is TRBD1 (5 bases). CDR3 length: 18 amino acids. V lost 0 bases and J 7 bases, leaving 22 bases between the germline ends. Per the germline V gene, CDR1 is LNHNV and CDR2 is YYDKDF (reference sequence). The DNA for the CDR3 is TGTGCCACCAGCAGAGATGAATTCGTCAGGGCTTTACGAAATGAGCAGTTCTTC. Translation gives CATSRDEFVRALRNEQFF.

The chain couples TRBV13 to TRBJ2-7; D perhaps matches TRBD1 (5 bases). This CDR3 is built from 16 residues. The V gene's germline CDR1 is PRHDT and CDR2 FYEKMQ (reference sequence). V lost 1 base, J lost 5 bases, and 18 bases lay in between. CDR3 nucleotide sequence: TGTGCCAGCAGCTTAGTTGGGGTTTTGGGGCATGACGAGCAGTACTTC. Residues: CASSLVGVLGHDEQYF.

V gene TRBV6-6 combines with J gene TRBJ2-5; D perhaps matches TRBD2 (7 bases). Trimming cost V 0 bases and J 12 bases, with 20 bases left between them. CDR3 length: 15 residues. In germline, CDR1 is MNHNY, CDR2 SVGAGI (reference sequence). The CDR3: CASSYSSPGGSSKYF. The CDR3 nucleotides are TGTGCCAGCAGTTACTCCTCGCCGGGGGGCAGCTCAAAGTACTTC.

The rearrangement uses TRBV30 and TRBJ1-4; unclear D gene. Germline CDR1 reads GTSNPN; CDR2 reads SVGIG (reference sequence). The CDR3 is 15 amino acids. Trimming cost V 4 bases and J 4 bases, with 16 bases left between them. The CDR3 region is CAWTPGAGLNEKLFF. The CDR3 bases are TGTGCCTGGACCCCCGGAGCGGGCCTTAATGAAAAACTGTTTTTT.

A single count supports this clone. The chain combines TRBV19 with TRBJ1-1, with no clear D. V was clipped by 7 bases and J by 2 bases, with 14 bases between them. The CDR3 sequence is 14 residues long. Germline CDR1 LNHDA, CDR2 SQIVND (reference sequence). The CDR3 DNA follows: TGTGCCAGTAATTCTATTGAGAGAAACACTGAAGCTTTCTTT. Translated, it gives CASNSIERNTEAFF.

This chain connects TRBV6-5 to TRBJ1-5, with 7 positions matching TRBD1. The CDR3 covers 15 residues. The J segment lost 5 bases and the V segment lost 7 bases, leaving 11 bases of the junction unmatched. CDR1 is MNHEY, CDR2 SVGAGI, per germline. CDR3 DNA sequence: TGTGCCAGCATCGGAACCGGGACAGAGCATCAGCCCCAGCATTTT. This sequence encodes CASIGTGTEHQPQHF.

CDR3 sequence reads: CASSPGSAYEQYF. The CDR3 region has the DNA TGTGCCAGCAGTCCAGGTTCGGCGTACGAGCAGTACTTC. This sequence joins TRBV7-6 and TRBJ2-7; D is undetermined. Trimming removed 6 bases from V and 4 bases from J, with 13 bases in between. The CDR3 covers 13 residues. Per the germline V gene, CDR1 is SGHVS and CDR2 is FNYEAQ.

The chain is built from TRBV3-1 (or the pseudogene TRBV3-2) and TRBJ1-5; no clear D gene. This CDR3 is 15 amino acids long. CDR1 is LGHDT and CDR2 is YNNKEL in the germline V gene (reference sequence). Trimming stripped 1 base from V and 3 bases from J, with 10 bases between. CDR3 in amino acids: CASSQAGNFNQPQHF. The CDR3 nucleotides are TGTGCCAGCAGCCAAGCAGGCAACTTCAATCAGCCCCAGCATTTT.

The chain links TRBV6-5 to TRBJ1-2; 8 bases line up with TRBD1. The CDR3 loop spans 13 amino acids. From germline, CDR1 is MNHEY and CDR2 SVGAGI. V gave up 6 bases and J gave up 3 bases; unmatched junction bases: 3. CDR3 DNA sequence: TGTGCCAGCAGGGGGACAGGCGACTATGGCTACACCTTC. As protein: CASRGTGDYGYTF.

The chain couples TRBV7-8 to TRBJ1-5, with a weak D call TRBD1 (5 bases). Deletions cut 1 base from V and 2 bases from J, with 15 bases between. The CDR3 consists of 17 residues. Germline CDR1 and CDR2: SGHVS and FQNEAQ. The CDR3 nucleotides are TGTGCCAGCAGCTTAGGATATGGGGCGCGCGGCAATCAGCCCCAGCATTTT. This codes for CASSLGYGARGNQPQHF.

The chain is built from TRBV7-6 and TRBJ2-7; 7 bases map to TRBD1. This CDR3 comprises 16 residues. V shed 5 bases and J 4 bases; nucleotides not matched to a gene: 14. Looked up from germline, CDR1 is SGHVS and CDR2 is FNYEAQ. The CDR3 protein is CASSTRPRTGDYEQYF. The CDR3 bases are TGTGCCAGCAGCACGCGCCCGCGGACAGGCGATTACGAGCAGTACTTC.